The subject of this entry is one TCR beta chain. Germline CDR1 and CDR2: MDHEN and SYDVKM. This CDR3 has 12 residues. The germline V and J ends were trimmed by 2 bases and 8 bases, with 9 bases remaining between them. The entry originates in a study of blood T cell repertoires in COVID-19. Study-wide background: Both acute and convalescent COVID-19 samples were obtained from the United States, Italy and Spain. T cells, B-cell-depleted T cells, or PBMCs supplied cDNA or gDNA.

Study processing details: Estimation of nucleated cell counts relied on the amplification of reference gene primers. Profiled with immunoSEQ multiplex PCR; TCRdb holds only in-frame clones, not every one. V and J calls and clone size are those listed in that table; D and trimming were worked out from the DNA. The sample contains 45,000 to 55,000 clones, around 86% of which appear only once. This clonotype was obtained from a man aged 50 or older with active COVID-19. The chain uses TRBV28 and TRBJ1-2, with D unclear. Specimen: peripheral blood. This CDR3 reads CASSLATSGYTF. The CDR3 nucleotides are TGTGCCAGCAGTTTAGCCACTTCAGGCTACACCTTC.